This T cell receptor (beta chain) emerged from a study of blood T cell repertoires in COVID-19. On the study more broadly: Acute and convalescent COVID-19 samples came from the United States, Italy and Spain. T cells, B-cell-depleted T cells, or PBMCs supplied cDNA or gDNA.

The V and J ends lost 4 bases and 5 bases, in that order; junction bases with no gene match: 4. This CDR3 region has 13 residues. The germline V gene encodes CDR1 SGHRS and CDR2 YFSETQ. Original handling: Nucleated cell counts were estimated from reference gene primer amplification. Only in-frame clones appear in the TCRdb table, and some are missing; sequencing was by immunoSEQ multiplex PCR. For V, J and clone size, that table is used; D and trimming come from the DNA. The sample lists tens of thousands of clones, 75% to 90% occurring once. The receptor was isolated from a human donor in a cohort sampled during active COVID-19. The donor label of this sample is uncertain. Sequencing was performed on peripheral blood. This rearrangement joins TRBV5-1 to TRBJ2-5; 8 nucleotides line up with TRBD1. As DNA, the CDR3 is TGCGCCAGCAGCCCGGACAGGGCCGAGACCCAGTACTTC. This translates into CASSPDRAETQYF.